This T cell receptor (beta chain) was captured in a study of T cells in Graves' hyperthyroidism and ophthalmopathy. Notes on the study in general: From stable hyperthyroidism, ophthalmopathy was separated by a 13 V-J model. The model foresaw ophthalmopathy a median around 6.4 months prior to onset.

Uncontrolled infections, other autoimmune diseases, pregnancy or lactation led to exclusion of patients. The study based diagnoses on clinical symptoms, serum thyroxine and TRAb, thyroid ultrasound and orbital computed tomography. For this clonotype: Its antigen remains unidentified.

TCR beta CDR3 regions were amplified from RNA. HTBI primers were used for first-round RT-PCR of the TCR CDR3. Using its own MiXCR run on the multiplex PCR reads, TCRdb lists one record per CDR3 protein. This sample yields about 300,000 distinct CDR3 sequences, of which 25% to 30% are seen a single time; roughly a quarter belongs to the top ten. The TCR originated in a man between 35 and 55 years old with Graves' hyperthyroidism that later progressed to Graves' ophthalmopathy. The sequencing input was blood.

CDR3 nucleotide sequence: TGTGCCAGCAGTTACCAGGCCGCCTTCCACACTGAAGCTTTCTTT. Residues: CASSYQAAFHTEAFF. The rearrangement joins TRBV6-5 to TRBJ1-1; D remains ambiguous. Germline V gene data show CDR1 as MNHEY and CDR2 as SVGAGI. The CDR3 totals 15 residues. The ends were cut back, 2 bases at V and 3 bases at J, with 13 bases in the middle.